These T cell receptor beta chains were read from a single sample in a study of glioma-infiltrating T cells after dendritic cell vaccination. The data were produced by immunoSEQ multiplex PCR, yet TCRdb's version contains in-frame clones alone and is incomplete. The sample shows about 92,000 clones, 70% to 90% of them seen only once. The sequenced sample was blood, obtained before dendritic cell vaccination. Receptor source: a human donor with glioblastoma. The CDR3 runs from the conserved cysteine through the conserved F or W. A D gene is named only where the DNA matches it firmly. Rows give clone size only sometimes, using once, few, many, or a class for an expanded clone.

J gene | D gene | V gene | clone size | CDR3 DNA | CDR3 protein
TRBJ2-2 | - | TRBV9 | - | TGTGCCAGCAGCCCCCGTGACACCGGGGAGCTGTTTTTT | CASSPRDTGELFF
TRBJ2-1 | TRBD2 | TRBV6-5 | once | TGTGCCAGCAGTCACGAGACTAGCCAGCAGTTCTTC | CASSHETSQQFF
TRBJ1-4 | - | TRBV6-5 | - | TGTGCCAGCAGTTACTCGCTTGGGAGTGAAAAACTGTTTTTT | CASSYSLGSEKLFF
TRBJ2-3 | TRBD2 | TRBV7-3 | once | TGTGCCAGCAGTCCCTGGACTAGTGATGATACGCAGTATTTT | CASSPWTSDDTQYF
TRBJ1-3 | TRBD1 | TRBV7-2 | once | TGTGCCAGCAGCATGAGGGGGCCGGGAAACACCATATATTTT | CASSMRGPGNTIYF
TRBJ2-7 | - | TRBV21-1 | few | TGTGCCACCCCGGGAGGCGAGCAGTACTTC | CATPGGEQYF
TRBJ1-2 | - | TRBV30 | - | TGTGCCTGGAGGCTTCGGCTACAGGGCTCCACGGGTTATGGCTACACCTTC | CAWRLRLQGSTGYGYTF
TRBJ2-7 | - | TRBV28 | - | TGTGCCAGCAGCGCTTACGAGCAGTACTTC | CASSAYEQYF
TRBJ2-7 | TRBD2 | TRBV14 | few | TGTGCCAGCAGCCAGGCTACTAGCGGATCCTACGAGCAGTACTTC | CASSQATSGSYEQYF
TRBJ2-1 | - | TRBV27 | - | TGTGCCAGCAGTTTACCTACTCCTTACAATGAGCAGTTCTTC | CASSLPTPYNEQFF
TRBJ2-7 | TRBD1 | TRBV7-6 | - | TGTGCCAGCAGCTTGGGCGGACAGGGGGCATACGAGCAGTACTTC | CASSLGGQGAYEQYF
TRBJ2-7 | - | TRBV5-1 | - | TGCGCCAGCAGCTTAACAGGTTCGACCTACGAGCAGTACTTC | CASSLTGSTYEQYF
TRBJ2-7 | - | TRBV5-8 | - | TGTGCCAGCAGCCCACGGGGTAACGAGCAGTACTTC | CASSPRGNEQYF
TRBJ2-2 | - | TRBV11-2 | - | TGTGCCAGCAGCCCCCTGAGGGGGGGCACCGGGGAGCTGTTTTTT | CASSPLRGGTGELFF
TRBJ1-5 | - | TRBV7-9 | - | TGTGCCAGCAGCTTAGATACAGTTAAGGTAAATCAGCCCCAGCATTTT | CASSLDTVKVNQPQHF
TRBJ2-2 | TRBD1 | TRBV9 | - | TGTGCCAGCAGCGTTCTCGGGACAGCGAACACCGGGGAGCTGTTTTTT | CASSVLGTANTGELFF
TRBJ2-1 | TRBD1 | TRBV7-9 | - | TGTGCCAGCAGCTTAATGGCAGGGGGCTACAATGAGCAGTTCTTC | CASSLMAGGYNEQFF
TRBJ1-2 | - | TRBV5-4 | - | TGTGCCAGCAGCTTACCCTCGTTGACAGACACTAACTATGGCTACACCTTC | CASSLPSLTDTNYGYTF
TRBJ1-1 | TRBD1 | TRBV19 | - | TGTGCCAGTAGTACAGGGACAGGACTCAAAGGGACTGAAGCTTTCTTT | CASSTGTGLKGTEAFF
TRBJ2-1 | TRBD2 | TRBV5-4 | - | TGTGCCAGCAGCTTAAGACTAGCGGGGTCTTTCAATGAGCAGTTCTTC | CASSLRLAGSFNEQFF
TRBJ2-1 | TRBD1 | TRBV19 | - | TGTGCCAGTATGAACAGGGGTCCAAATGAGCAGTTCTTC | CASMNRGPNEQFF
TRBJ2-2 | TRBD1 | TRBV19 | - | TGTGCCAGTAGTATTCCGACAGGGGCGAGCACCGGGGAGCTGTTTTTT | CASSIPTGASTGELFF
TRBJ2-1 | - | TRBV2 | - | TGTGCCAGCAGTGAGTCCCTCCAGCAGTTCTTC | CASSESLQQFF
TRBJ2-1 | - | TRBV7-9 | once | TGTGCCAGCAGCTTAGTCCTAGTGTTCCCCGAGCAGTTCTTC | CASSLVLVFPEQFF
TRBJ1-5 | - | TRBV5-6 | - | TGTGCCAGCAGCTCTAGGACAGCGACTTATAGCAATCAGCCCCAGCATTTT | CASSSRTATYSNQPQHF
TRBJ1-2 | TRBD1 | TRBV14 | - | TGTGCCAGCAGCCCCCAAGACAGGGCTGGCTACACCTTC | CASSPQDRAGYTF
TRBJ2-2 | TRBD1 | TRBV18 | few | TGTGCCAGCTCACCAAGGGGGCACCAGAACACCGGGGAGCTGTTTTTT | CASSPRGHQNTGELFF
TRBJ2-5 | - | TRBV18 | - | TGTGCCAGCTCACCACTAGCTGGTGAGACCCAGTACTTC | CASSPLAGETQYF
TRBJ2-7 | TRBD2 | TRBV6-5 | - | TGTGCCAGCAGTTATTGGAGCGGGACTGCTTCCGAGCAGTACTTC | CASSYWSGTASEQYF
TRBJ1-1 | TRBD1 | TRBV6-5 | - | TGTGCCACCACCCCACAGGGGCGAGCTGAAGCTTTCTTT | CATTPQGRAEAFF
TRBJ2-7 | TRBD2 | TRBV4-1 | - | TGCGCCAGCAGCCAAGAACTAGCGGGCGTTGGGTACGAGCAGTACTTC | CASSQELAGVGYEQYF
TRBJ1-6 | - | TRBV4-3 | - | TGCGCCAGCAGCCAAGATCAGGGTAATTCACCCCTCCACTTT | CASSQDQGNSPLHF
TRBJ1-2 | - | TRBV19 | - | TGTGCCAGTAGTATAATCTCCAGCGAGCGCTATGGCTACACCTTC | CASSIISSERYGYTF
TRBJ2-6 | TRBD1 | TRBV7-9 | - | TGTGCCAGCAGCAGGGACAGATCCTTCGCTGGGGCCAACGTCCTGACTTTC | CASSRDRSFAGANVLTF
TRBJ1-5 | - | TRBV19 | - | TGTGCCAGTAGGGCCGGCAGGGGACGCAATCAGCCCCAGCATTTT | CASRAGRGRNQPQHF
TRBJ1-2 | TRBD1 | TRBV5-6 | - | TGTGCCAGCAGCTGGGACAGGGGATCCTCCTTGGGCTACACCTTC | CASSWDRGSSLGYTF
TRBJ2-7 | - | TRBV5-1 | - | TGCGCCAGCAGCTTAGGCAGGGCGGGAATCTACGAGCAGTACTTC | CASSLGRAGIYEQYF
TRBJ2-7 | TRBD1 | TRBV4-1 | - | TGCGCCAGCAGCCAAGCCCCGGGACAGGGGGCCGAAGAGCAGTACTTC | CASSQAPGQGAEEQYF
TRBJ2-1 | - | TRBV11-2 | - | TGTGCCAGCAGCTTACCACAGGGCTATGAGCAGTTCTTC | CASSLPQGYEQFF
TRBJ1-1 | TRBD1 | TRBV4-1 | - | TGCGCCAGCAGCCAACTGCCCCCGCTCCAAATGACAGGGGACACTGAAGCTTTCTTT | CASSQLPPLQMTGDTEAFF